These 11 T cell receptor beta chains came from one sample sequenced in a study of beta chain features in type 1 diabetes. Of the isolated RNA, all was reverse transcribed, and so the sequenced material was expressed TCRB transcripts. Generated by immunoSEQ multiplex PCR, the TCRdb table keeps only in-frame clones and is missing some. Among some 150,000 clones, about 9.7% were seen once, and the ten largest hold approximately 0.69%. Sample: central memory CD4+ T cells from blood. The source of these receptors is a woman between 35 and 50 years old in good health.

The CDR3 sequence is CAIRNSYGDTQYF. The DNA of the CDR3 is TGTGCCATTAGAAATTCGTATGGAGATACGCAGTATTTT. The chain recombines TRBV10-3 with TRBJ2-3; no clear D. The CDR3 length is 13 residues. V was trimmed by 9 bases and J by 5 bases, leaving 15 bases between them. Germline loops: CDR1 ENHRY, CDR2 SYGVKD.

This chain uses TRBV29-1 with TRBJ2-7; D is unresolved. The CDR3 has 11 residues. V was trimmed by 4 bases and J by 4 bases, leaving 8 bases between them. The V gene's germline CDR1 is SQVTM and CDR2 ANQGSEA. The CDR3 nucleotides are TGCAGCGTTGTGTCCGGTTACGAGCAGTACTTC. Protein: CSVVSGYEQYF.

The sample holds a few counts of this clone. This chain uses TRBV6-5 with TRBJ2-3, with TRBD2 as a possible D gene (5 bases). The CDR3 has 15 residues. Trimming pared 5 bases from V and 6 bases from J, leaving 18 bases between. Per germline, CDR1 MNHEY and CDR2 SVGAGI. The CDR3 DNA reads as TGTGCCAGCAGTGTGAGCCGCCCGGGGTGGGATACGCAGTATTTT. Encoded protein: CASSVSRPGWDTQYF.

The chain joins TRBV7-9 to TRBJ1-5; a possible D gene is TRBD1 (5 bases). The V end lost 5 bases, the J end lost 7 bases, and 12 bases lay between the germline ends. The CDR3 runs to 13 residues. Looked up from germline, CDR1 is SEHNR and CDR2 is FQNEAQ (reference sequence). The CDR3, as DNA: TGTGCCAGCAGCCCCGGGGGGATCCAGCCCCAGCATTTT. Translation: CASSPGGIQPQHF.

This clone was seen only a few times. CDR3 protein: CASTPDTDTQYF. CDR3 DNA: TGTGCCAGCACACCAGACACAGATACGCAGTATTTT. J is TRBJ2-3 and V is TRBV2, with D hard to call. Germline-derived CDR1 and CDR2 are SNHLY and FYNNEI. CDR3 size: 12 residues. With 7 bases removed from V and 2 bases from J, the gap between germline ends came to 7 bases.

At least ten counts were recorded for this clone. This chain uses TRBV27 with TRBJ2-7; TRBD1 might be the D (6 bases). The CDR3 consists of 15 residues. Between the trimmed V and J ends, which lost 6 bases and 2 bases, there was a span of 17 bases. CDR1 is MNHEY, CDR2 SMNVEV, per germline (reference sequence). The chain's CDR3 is CASRKNREDTYEQYF. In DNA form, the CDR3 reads TGTGCCAGCAGAAAAAACAGGGAAGATACCTACGAGCAGTACTTC.

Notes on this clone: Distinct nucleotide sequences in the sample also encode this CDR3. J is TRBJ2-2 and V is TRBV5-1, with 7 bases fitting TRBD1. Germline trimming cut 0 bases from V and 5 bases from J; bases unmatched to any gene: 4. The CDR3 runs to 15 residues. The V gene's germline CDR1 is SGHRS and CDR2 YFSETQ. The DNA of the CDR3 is TGCGCCAGCAGCTTGGGGGACAGAGTAACCGGGGAGCTGTTTTTT. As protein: CASSLGDRVTGELFF.

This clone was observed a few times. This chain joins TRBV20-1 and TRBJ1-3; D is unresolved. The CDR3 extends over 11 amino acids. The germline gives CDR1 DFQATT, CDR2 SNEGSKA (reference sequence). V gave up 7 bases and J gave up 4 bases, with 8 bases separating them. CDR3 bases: TGCAGTGGGCTTAACGGAAACACCATATATTTT. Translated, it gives CSGLNGNTIYF.

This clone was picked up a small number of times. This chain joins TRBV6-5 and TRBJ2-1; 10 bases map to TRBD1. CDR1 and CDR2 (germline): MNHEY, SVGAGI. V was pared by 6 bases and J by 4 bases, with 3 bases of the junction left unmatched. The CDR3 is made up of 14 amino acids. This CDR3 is CASRTGQGYNEQFF. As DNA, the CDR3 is TGTGCCAGCAGGACGGGACAGGGGTACAATGAGCAGTTCTTC.

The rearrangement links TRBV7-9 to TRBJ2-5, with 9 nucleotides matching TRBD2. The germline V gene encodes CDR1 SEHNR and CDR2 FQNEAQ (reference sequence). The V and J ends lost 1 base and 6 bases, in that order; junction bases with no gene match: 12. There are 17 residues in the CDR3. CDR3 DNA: TGTGCCAGCAGCTTAGAAGGGGCGGCGGGGGGGCGAAAGACCCAGTACTTC. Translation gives CASSLEGAAGGRKTQYF. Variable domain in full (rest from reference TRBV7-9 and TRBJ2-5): DTGVSQNPRHKITKRGQNVTFRCDPISEHNRLYWYRQTLGQGPEFLTYFQNEAQLEKSRLLSDRFSAERPKGSFSTLEIQRTEQGDSAMYLCASSLEGAAGGRKTQYFGPGTRLLVL.

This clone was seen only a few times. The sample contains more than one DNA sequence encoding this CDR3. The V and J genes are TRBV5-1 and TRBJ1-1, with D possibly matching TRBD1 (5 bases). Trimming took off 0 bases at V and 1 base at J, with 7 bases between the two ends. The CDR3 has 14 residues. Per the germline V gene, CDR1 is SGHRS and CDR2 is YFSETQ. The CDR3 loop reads CASSLGTGNTEAFF. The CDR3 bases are TGCGCCAGCAGCTTGGGAACAGGGAACACTGAAGCTTTCTTT. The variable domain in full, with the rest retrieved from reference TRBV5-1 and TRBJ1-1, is KAGVTQTPRYLIKTRGQQVTLSCSPISGHRSVSWYQQTPGQGLQFLFEYFSETQRNKGNFPGRFSGRQFSNSRSEMNVSTLELGDSALYLCASSLGTGNTEAFFGQGTRLTVV.